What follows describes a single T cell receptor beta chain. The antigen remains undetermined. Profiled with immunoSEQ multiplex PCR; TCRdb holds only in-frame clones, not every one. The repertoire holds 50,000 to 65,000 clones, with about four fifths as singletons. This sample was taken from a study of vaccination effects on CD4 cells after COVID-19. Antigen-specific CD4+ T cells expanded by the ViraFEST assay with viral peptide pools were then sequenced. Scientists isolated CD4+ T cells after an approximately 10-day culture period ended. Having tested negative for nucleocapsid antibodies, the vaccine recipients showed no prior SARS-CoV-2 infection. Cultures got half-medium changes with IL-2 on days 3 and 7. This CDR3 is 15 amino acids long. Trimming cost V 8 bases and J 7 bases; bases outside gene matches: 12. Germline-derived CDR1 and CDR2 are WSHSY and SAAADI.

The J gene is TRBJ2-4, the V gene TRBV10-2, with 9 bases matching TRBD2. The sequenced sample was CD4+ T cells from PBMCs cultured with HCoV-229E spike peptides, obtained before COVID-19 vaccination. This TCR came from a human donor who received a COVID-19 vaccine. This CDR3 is CASVARTSGSNIQYF. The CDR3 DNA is TGCGCCAGCGTCGCAAGAACTAGCGGGTCGAACATTCAGTACTTC.